The source of this T cell receptor (beta chain) is a study of blood T cell repertoires in COVID-19. Study background: Nucleic acid was either cDNA or gDNA, and it came from T cells, B-cell-depleted T cells, or PBMCs.

Germline V gives CDR1 MDHEN, CDR2 SYDVKM. The V segment lost 6 bases and the J segment 4 bases; nucleotides outside the gene matches: 11. The CDR3 spans 15 residues. Sequencing was performed with immunoSEQ multiplex PCR; in TCRdb, only in-frame clones are kept and a portion is missing. Among tens of thousands of clones listed, 80% to 90% were seen once. The source material was peripheral blood. This receptor was taken from a human donor with active COVID-19. The donor label of this sample is uncertain. The V and J genes are TRBV28 and TRBJ2-7; 8 bases line up with TRBD2. The CDR3 spells CASRSPGLVAYEQYF. Written as DNA, the CDR3 is TGTGCCAGCAGGTCTCCGGGACTAGTCGCTTACGAGCAGTACTTC.